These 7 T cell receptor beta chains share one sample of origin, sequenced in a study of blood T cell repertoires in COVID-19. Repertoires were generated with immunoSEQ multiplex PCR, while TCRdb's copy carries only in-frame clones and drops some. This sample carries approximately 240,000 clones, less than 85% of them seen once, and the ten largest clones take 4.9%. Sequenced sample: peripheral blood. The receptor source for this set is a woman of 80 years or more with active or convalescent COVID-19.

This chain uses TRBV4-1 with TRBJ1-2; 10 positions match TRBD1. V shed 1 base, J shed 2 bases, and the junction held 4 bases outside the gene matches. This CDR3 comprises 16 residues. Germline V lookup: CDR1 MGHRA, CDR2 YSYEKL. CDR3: CASSQVRQGANYGYTF. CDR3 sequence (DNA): TGCGCCAGCAGCCAAGTTCGACAGGGGGCCAACTATGGCTACACCTTC.

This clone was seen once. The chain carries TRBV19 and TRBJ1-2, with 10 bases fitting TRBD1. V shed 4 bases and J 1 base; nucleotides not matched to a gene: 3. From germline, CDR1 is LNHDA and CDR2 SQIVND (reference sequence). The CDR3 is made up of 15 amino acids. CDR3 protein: CASSRGTGVNYGYTF. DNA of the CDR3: TGTGCCAGTAGTAGAGGGACAGGGGTTAACTATGGCTACACCTTC.

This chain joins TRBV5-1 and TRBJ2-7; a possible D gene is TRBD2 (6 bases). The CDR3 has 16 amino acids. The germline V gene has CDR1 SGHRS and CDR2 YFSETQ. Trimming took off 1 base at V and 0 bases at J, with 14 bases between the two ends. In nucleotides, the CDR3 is TGCGCCAGCAGCTTGTTCGGCGGGGCAAACTCCTACGAGCAGTACTTC. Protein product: CASSLFGGANSYEQYF.

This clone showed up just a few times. The CDR3 DNA reads as TGCGCCAGCAGGCCTGGGACAGGGGGTTCCTATGGCTACACCTTC. It encodes CASRPGTGGSYGYTF. This chain uses TRBV5-1 with TRBJ1-2; 11 bases are a match to TRBD1. The CDR3 contains 15 residues. CDR1 SGHRS and CDR2 YFSETQ come from the germline V gene. J was trimmed by 4 bases and V by 5 bases; bases with no gene match: 7.

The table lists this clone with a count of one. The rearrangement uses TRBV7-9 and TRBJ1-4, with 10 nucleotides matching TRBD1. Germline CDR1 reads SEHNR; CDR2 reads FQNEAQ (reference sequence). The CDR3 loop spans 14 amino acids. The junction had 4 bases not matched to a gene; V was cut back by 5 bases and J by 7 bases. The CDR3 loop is CASSLWDRGEKLFF. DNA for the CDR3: TGTGCCAGCAGCCTTTGGGACAGGGGTGAAAAACTGTTTTTT.

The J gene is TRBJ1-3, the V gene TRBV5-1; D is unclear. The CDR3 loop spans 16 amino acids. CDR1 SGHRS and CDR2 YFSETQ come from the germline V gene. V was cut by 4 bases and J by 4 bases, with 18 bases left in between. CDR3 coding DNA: TGCGCCAGCAGCCCGGAGGCGGGATTTGGAGGAAACACCATATATTTT. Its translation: CASSPEAGFGGNTIYF.

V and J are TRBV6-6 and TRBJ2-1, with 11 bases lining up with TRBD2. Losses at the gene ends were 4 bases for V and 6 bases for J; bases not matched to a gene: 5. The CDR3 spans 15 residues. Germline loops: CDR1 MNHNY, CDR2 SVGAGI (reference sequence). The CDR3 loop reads CASSSGLAGGNEQFF. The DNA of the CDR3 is TGTGCCAGCAGTTCCGGACTAGCGGGTGGCAATGAGCAGTTCTTC.